This entry concerns a single T cell receptor beta chain. Its antigen specificity is not known. Nothing much larger sits one base from this clone, and base qualities are not available. The data derive from a study of cytomegalovirus exposure and HLA in healthy donors (dated by TCRdb to 2015 to 2018). Study-wide context: According to an earlier analysis of around 600 of the donors, some 180 million T cells yielded 95 million to 140 million unique TCR beta sequences and approximately 300 Gb of sequence data. An early release covering roughly 600 HLA-typed donors comprised about 300 gigabases of sequencing data and tens of millions of unique TCR sequences. Of the roughly 400 genotyped donors, over 80% were placed in the genetic ancestry cluster associated with self-reported Caucasian donors. The study aimed to test whether signatures of past pathogen exposure could be identified by cataloging public T cell receptors. The T cell repertoires of some 700 subjects were profiled by immunosequencing and related to cytomegalovirus serostatus. A separate validation cohort of 90 to 150 different subjects was used in addition to the roughly 700-subject first cohort. High-throughput TCR immunosequencing, statistical association of individual TCRs with disease status, and machine learning were combined to predict cytomegalovirus infection status. To study patterns of TCR occurrence, a later analysis re-analyzed previously published TCR beta repertoires from around 700 donors and added high-resolution HLA genotyping. Rather than drawing on any new phenotypic data, the later analysis identified candidate immune exposures from TCR beta sequences and the way those sequences occurred across donors. In an earlier analysis of roughly 580 of the donors, high-throughput TCR beta sequencing was used to judge whether each TCR beta V gene segment behaved as functional or pseudogenic. Donor age, sex, ethnicity and CMV serostatus were collected together with the repertoire data. A later genetic analysis took genome-wide SNP genotypes for about 55% of the 666 donors and used that subset as a discovery cohort. Every repertoire in the discovery cohort had been generated on one and the same sequencing platform. HLA typing covered class I and class II loci at four-digit resolution. The number of typed donors differed by locus: about 620-630 for A, B, C, DRB1 and DQB1; 522 for DQA1; some 590 for DPA1; and roughly 450 for DPB1. Five DR-DQ haplotypes were treated as single units for association and clustering because of strong linkage in the cohort. On average, approximately 250,000 unique TCR beta nucleotide sequences were sequenced per donor among some 430 genotyped donors of the cohort, with roughly 18% of those sequences being non-productive.

The library was obtained by the immunoSEQ multiplex PCR assay. For the multiplex PCR, a mixture combining 60 forward primers for TCR Vbeta segments and 13 reverse primers for TCR Jbeta segments was used. A multiplex PCR assay on genomic DNA amplified the CDR3 region of rearranged TCR beta genes. The amplified TCR beta libraries were sequenced on the Illumina HiSeq System as 87-base-pair reads. As for the authors' bioinformatics: In a later analysis, tens of millions of unique TCR beta chains were counted across the 500 to 850 repertoires, and roughly 11 million of these chains were shared by at least two donors. A nearest-neighbor algorithm error-corrected the raw reads and collapsed the reads into unique sequences, merging closely related sequences to remove PCR and sequencing errors. CDR3 sequences were aligned to IMGT reference sequences to assign V, D and J gene segments. For a sequence to be retained, a match of at least six nucleotides to both a V gene segment and a J gene segment was required. Rearrangements were called productive when the CDR3 lacked stop codons and stayed in frame with V and J; all others were non-productive. CDR3 was defined by IMGT convention, running from the second conserved V-encoded cysteine to the conserved J-encoded phenylalanine. The earlier analysis of 587 of the donors excluded sequences that lacked an unambiguous match to a single V gene segment. In an earlier analysis of a few hundred of the donors, V segments were called functional above 56.7% productive rearrangements and were called segregating when the between-donor standard deviation exceeded 5%. A statistical classification framework was developed to diagnose cytomegalovirus status using the catalog of TCR beta chain sequences. A later analysis assigned V and J genes by comparing TCR nucleotide sequences with IMGT/GENE-DB human TR gene sequences. Using the TCRdist pipeline, a later analysis assigned CDR3 sequences along with most-parsimonious VDJ recombination scenarios. In a later analysis, each TCR beta chain was defined by its CDR3 amino acid sequence together with its V-gene family, and reads lacking a unique V-gene family were excluded. A later analysis removed 592 highly shared, low-generation-probability nucleotide sequences to deal with suspected cross-contamination and a sequencing artifact. In a later analysis, a clonal expansion index was calculated for each public chain from normalized within-repertoire ranks of inferred template counts. In a later analysis, generation probabilities were computed using a VDJ recombination model fitted to out-of-frame rearrangements, and the results were checked against IGoR. A later analysis scored TCR-TCR, TCR-HLA and TCR-CMV co-occurrence with hypergeometric tests, applying a repertoire-size bias correction to TCR pairs. In a later analysis, false discovery rates were estimated by permuting HLA or CMV assignments 20 times. In a later analysis, co-occurring TCRs were grouped with DBSCAN, and TCRdist sequence similarity was added when clustering was performed within HLA-allele-positive subsets. Repertoires with fewer than 30,000 or more than 120,000 public chains, plus five repertoires with anomalous nucleotide sharing, were excluded from co-occurrence clustering. This is the immuneACCESS table as TCRdb keeps it, with only in-frame sequences that have V and J called. A part of the clones is gone; compared with another copy, unresolved V genes explain less than half, and the rest is unexplained. That table gives V, J and clone size, and the DNA gave D and trimming. The sample table shows over 150,000 clones, and 60% to 85% are seen once. Jointly, the top ten make up 2.5% to 4% of the sample.

The cohort comprised hundreds of healthy bone marrow donors. All cohort members were sampled while nominally healthy, although unrecorded immune exposures were likely present. The donor tested CMV seropositive, placing the donor among the 290 or so seropositive members of the cohort. Every donor gave a peripheral blood sample, and the peripheral blood mononuclear cells from that sample were used for TCR beta sequencing. The Qiagen DNeasy Blood Extraction Kit was used to extract genomic DNA from the blood cell samples. The cysteine opens and the phenylalanine closes a CDR3 of 16 amino acids. Kept here is only the CDR3 DNA, which spans 48 bases and is read in frame from base 1. CDR1 and CDR2, per the germline V gene, are LGHNT and FRNRAP. The germline V end is reduced by 2 bases and the J end by 6 bases; junction bases left unmatched: 7. On the study overall, not on this receptor specifically: A cluster of highly shared sequence variants was judged likely to represent a technical artifact of the sequencing pipeline. An association between a missense DCLRE1C variant and V-gene and J-gene trimming of TCR beta chains was found in a later genetic analysis and replicated in an independent cohort. A later analysis found that most CMV-associated TCR beta chains appeared HLA-restricted, with HLA associations seemingly driven largely by CMV exposure. Because counts were too low, about 18 rarely observed V segments, including chromosome 9 orphons, were excluded from the earlier analysis of under 650 of the donors. Immune exposure information for the cohort was limited to CMV serostatus. A further reported finding was that TCR beta sequences accurately predicted the HLA-A and HLA-B alleles for most subjects in the first cohort. Presence/absence analyses assumed roughly uniform sequencing depth across donors, an assumption that may not hold. Because HLA typing was missing for some donors at each locus, association tests included only the typed subset. In a later genetic analysis, fewer N-insertions in productive TCRs were reported among donors in an Asian-associated ancestry cluster than the roughly 700-donor mean. The classifier was reported to diagnose cytomegalovirus status with high specificity and sensitivity in both the original cohort and the validation cohort. Broadly in line with IMGT annotations, most TCR beta V segments showed up in productive rearrangements about 87% or about 30% of the time in an earlier analysis of several hundred of the donors. The study gave a list of more than 150 TCR beta chains associated with cytomegalovirus. According to the authors, the approach could potentially be generalized to other disease states and immunological phenotypes. In a later analysis, some 17,000 TCR beta sequences were associated with specific HLA alleles at a false discovery rate of 0.05. In a later analysis, TCR association rates were found to vary across HLA loci, with the most associated TCRs seen for DRB1 alleles and the fewest for HLA-C alleles. Across donors, most TCR sequences were observed very rarely, whereas some public TCRs were present in many individuals. Compared with equally common non-associated chains, HLA-associated TCR beta chains in a later analysis were more clonally expanded and had lower generation probabilities. Three of the identified cytomegalovirus-associated TCR beta chains were confirmed in vitro to be specific for cytomegalovirus antigens. Correlated functional status among segregating V segments might reflect linkage disequilibrium, but an unknown experimental factor could not be ruled out. Assigning TCR associations to individual alleles was difficult when HLA alleles, especially DR and DQ, strongly co-occurred. In a later analysis, several top co-occurrence clusters were reported to appear linked to parvovirus B19, influenza, CMV and Epstein-Barr virus. Some IMGT-functional V segments, including TRBV6-2 and TRBV6-3, could not be distinguished by the 87-base-pair reads and were therefore excluded. The cohort was sequenced for TCR beta chains only, and without alpha or paired-chain data the features that could be detected were limited.

The chain is encoded by TRBV12-5 joined to TRBJ1-2; 12 bases in between match TRBD1. Sequencing was carried out using PBMCs. This receptor was identified in a woman in her fifties or sixties in good health and CMV-seropositive. In nucleotide form, the sequence is TGTGCTAGTGGTTTGACCCGGGACAGGGGGCTCGATGGCTACACCTTC. Translation gives CASGLTRDRGLDGYTF. With the rest looked up from the reference TRBV12-5 and TRBJ1-2 genes rather than sequenced, the full variable domain is DARVTQTPRHKVTEMGQEVTMRCQPILGHNTVFWYRQTMMQGLELLAYFRNRAPLDDSGMPKDRFSAEMPDATLATLKIQPSEPRDSAVYFCASGLTRDRGLDGYTFGSGTRLTVV.